This section outlines one T cell receptor (beta chain) sequence together with its context. Its matching antigen is unknown. This entry comes from a study of OX40 agonist ivuxolimab in advanced cancers. General observations from the study: Compared with others, partial responders at 0.1-3.0 mg/kg displayed clonal expansion among the lowest.

V shed 1 base and J shed 0 bases, with 9 bases lying between them. The germline V gene has CDR1 MNHNS and CDR2 SASEGT. The CDR3 extends over 15 amino acids. Generated by immunoSEQ multiplex PCR, the TCRdb table keeps only in-frame clones and is missing some. The data contain more than 30,000 clones, approximately 86% of them seen just once; the ten biggest clones take up roughly 31%. The sequencing used CD4+ or CD8+ T cells sorted from blood, collected in a trial of the OX40 agonist ivuxolimab. This receptor was taken from an adult with an advanced solid tumor such as melanoma, head and neck, liver or kidney cancer. This chain connects TRBV6-1 to TRBJ1-2; D is ambiguous. The CDR3 DNA reads as TGTGCCAGCAGTGAAGAGTTTGCAGCTAACTATGGCTACACCTTC. Translating gives CASSEEFAANYGYTF.